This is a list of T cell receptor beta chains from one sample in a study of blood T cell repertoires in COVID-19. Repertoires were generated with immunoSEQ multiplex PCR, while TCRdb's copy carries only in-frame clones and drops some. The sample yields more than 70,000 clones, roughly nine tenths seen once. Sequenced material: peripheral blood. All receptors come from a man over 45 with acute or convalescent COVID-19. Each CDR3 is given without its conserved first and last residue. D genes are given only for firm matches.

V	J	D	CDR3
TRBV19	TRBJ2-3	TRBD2	ASSFLLAGGPLTDTQY
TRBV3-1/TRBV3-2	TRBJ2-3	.	ASSPRFSGQRDTQY
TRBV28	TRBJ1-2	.	ASSLDRQGQGGYT
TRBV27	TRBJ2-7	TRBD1	ASSDGQGSFYEQY
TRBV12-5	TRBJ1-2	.	ASGLDPGVEGYT
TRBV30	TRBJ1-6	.	AWSWQNNSPLH
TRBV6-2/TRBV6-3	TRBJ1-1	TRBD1	ASSASWDRVGAF
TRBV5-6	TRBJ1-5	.	ASSLGSQPQH
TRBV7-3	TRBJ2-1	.	ASSPIGGDYNEQF
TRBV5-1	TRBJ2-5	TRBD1	ASNRGSQYTETQY
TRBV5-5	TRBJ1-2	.	ASSPLDGSGGYT
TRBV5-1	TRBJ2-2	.	ASSLGTLNTGELF
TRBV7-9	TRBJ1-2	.	ASSLGQNNYGYT
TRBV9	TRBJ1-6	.	ASSVRTENSPLH
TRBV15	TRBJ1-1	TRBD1	ATSRDLTGRRSTEAF
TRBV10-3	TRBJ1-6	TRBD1	AISPGTANSPLH
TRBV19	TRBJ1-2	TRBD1	ASSLEDRGIGYT
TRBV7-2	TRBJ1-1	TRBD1	ASSLHQGAGTEAF
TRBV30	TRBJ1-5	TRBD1	AWTTGGKHQPQH
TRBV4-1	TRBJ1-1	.	ASSQDPARGTEAF
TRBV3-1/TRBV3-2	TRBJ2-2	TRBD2	ASSPNTPRRLAGDTGELF
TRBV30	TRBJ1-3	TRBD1	AWTPLGTGRDTIY
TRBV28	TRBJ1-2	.	ASSQNYGYT